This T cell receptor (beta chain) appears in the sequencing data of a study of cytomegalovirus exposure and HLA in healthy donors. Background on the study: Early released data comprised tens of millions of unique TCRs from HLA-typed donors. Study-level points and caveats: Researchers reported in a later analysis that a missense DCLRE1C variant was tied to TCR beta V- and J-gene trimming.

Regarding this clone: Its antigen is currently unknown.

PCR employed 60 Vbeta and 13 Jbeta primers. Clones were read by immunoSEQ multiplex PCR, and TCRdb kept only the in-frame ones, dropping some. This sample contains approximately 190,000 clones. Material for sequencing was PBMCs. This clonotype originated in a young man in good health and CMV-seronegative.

The DNA for the CDR3 is TGTGCCAGCAGTTACTGGGGCCTCTCTGGAAACACCATATATTTT. It yields the protein CASSYWGLSGNTIYF. The chain uses TRBV6-5 and TRBJ1-3, with TRBD1 as a possible D gene (5 bases). The germline gives CDR1 MNHEY, CDR2 SVGAGI. Trimming cost V 1 base and J 0 bases, with 7 bases left between them. The CDR3 is 15 amino acids.